This T cell receptor (beta chain) was sequenced in a study of cytomegalovirus exposure and HLA in healthy donors. Study-level points and caveats: Per a later analysis, HLA-associated TCR beta chains showed more clonal expansion than other, equally common TCR beta chains.

The PCR ran on 60 Vbeta and 13 Jbeta primers. The assay was immunoSEQ multiplex PCR, and TCRdb's table has in-frame clones only and misses some. The data hold 99,000 or so clones, with approximately 83% observed a single time. Germline V gene lookup returns CDR1 SNHLY and CDR2 FYNNEI. The CDR3 is 13 amino acids. V was trimmed by 9 bases and J by 1 base, leaving 12 bases between them. Details on this clone: What it binds is unknown.

Specimen: PBMCs. J is TRBJ1-1 and V is TRBV2; unclear D gene. The source is a female donor in good health and CMV-seropositive. CDR3 loop: CARTLQPNTEAFF. As DNA, the CDR3 is TGTGCCAGGACACTCCAACCGAACACTGAAGCTTTCTTT. The full variable domain, its missing parts supplied by reference TRBV2 and TRBJ1-1, is EPEVTQTPSHQVTQMGQEVILRCVPISNHLYFYWYRQILGQKVEFLVSFYNNEISEKSEIFDDQFSVERPDGSNFTLKIRSTKLEDSAMYFCARTLQPNTEAFFGQGTRLTVV.